One TCR beta chain is described in this entry. The assay was immunoSEQ multiplex PCR, and TCRdb's table has in-frame clones only and misses some. The sample includes about 260,000 clones, 84% of them seen just once. The CDR3 has 15 amino acids. Trimming left V 0 bases short and J 2 bases short, with 10 bases between. The germline V gene encodes CDR1 SGHRS and CDR2 YFSETQ. This sample was included in a study of blood T cell repertoires in COVID-19. The sequencing input was peripheral blood. The chain is built from TRBV5-1 and TRBJ2-3; D ambiguous. The source is a man aged 60-69 years with acute or convalescent COVID-19. The CDR3 bases are TGCGCCAGCAGCTTGGGCGGAAAAGTCACAGATACGCAGTATTTT. It yields the protein CASSLGGKVTDTQYF.